This TCR beta chain was obtained from a study of blood T cell repertoires in COVID-19. The V end was cut by 2 bases, the J end by 5 bases, with 10 bases between. Germline V CDR1 and CDR2: SGHTA, FQGNSA. The CDR3 spans 13 residues. Assay used: immunoSEQ multiplex PCR; TCRdb lists only in-frame clones, some missing. The data contain about 320,000 clones, 70% to 90% of them singletons. This TCR came from a human donor in a cohort sampled during active COVID-19. The specimen sequenced was peripheral blood. The chain combines TRBV7-2 with TRBJ2-7; no clear D gene. CDR3 sequence reads: CASSLPPVHEQYF. CDR3 nucleotide sequence: TGTGCCAGCAGCTTACCTCCGGTGCACGAGCAGTACTTC.